The TCR beta chain under discussion was sequenced for a study of blood T cell repertoires in COVID-19. Study information: Sites in the United States, Italy and Spain provided acute and convalescent COVID-19 samples.

Study members were between about 18 and 95 years old and lived in approximately 25 US regions. Under the authors' procedure: Estimated nucleated cell counts came from reference gene primer amplification. TCRdb's table, derived via immunoSEQ multiplex PCR, lists solely in-frame clones and lacks some. V and J calls and clone size are given by that table; D and trimming were obtained from the DNA. The sample consists of approximately 450,000 clones, 70% to 90% of them appearing once. The source material was PBMCs or T cells enriched from blood (not recorded which). The sequence derives from a woman between 18 and 29 years old with acute COVID-19.

The CDR3 nucleotides are TGTGCCAGCAGTGCTCCGGACAGGTCCCTATCCACAGATACGCAGTATTTT. Translation gives CASSAPDRSLSTDTQYF. The rearrangement joins TRBV25-1 to TRBJ2-3; TRBD1 matches at 7 bases. The J segment lost 2 bases and the V segment lost 4 bases, leaving 12 bases of the junction unmatched. Germline V lookup: CDR1 MGHDK, CDR2 SYGVNS. The CDR3 loop spans 17 amino acids.